Below are 29 T cell receptor beta chains sequenced from a single sample in a study of blood T cell repertoires in COVID-19. Repertoires were generated with immunoSEQ multiplex PCR, while TCRdb's copy carries only in-frame clones and drops some. The sample contains some 71,000 clones, 90% of which appear only once. Sequenced material: peripheral blood. Receptor source: a man aged 50 to 60 with acute or convalescent COVID-19.

V gene TRBV19 combines with J gene TRBJ2-2; 13 bases match TRBD2. This CDR3 has 17 amino acids. Unmatched junction bases numbered 7, after V lost 4 bases and J lost 5 bases. Germline-derived CDR1 and CDR2 are LNHDA and SQIVND (reference sequence). The CDR3, as DNA: TGTGCCAGTAGTACTGGACTAGCGGGAGTGGGGACCGGGGAGCTGTTTTTT. Translating gives CASSTGLAGVGTGELFF.

The V and J genes are TRBV6-2 or TRBV6-3 and TRBJ2-1; possibly TRBD2 for D (6 bases). The CDR3 runs to 17 residues. V was trimmed by 2 bases and J by 7 bases, leaving 21 bases between them. Germline V lookup: CDR1 MNHEY, CDR2 SVGEGT. CDR3 nucleotides: TGTGCCAGCAGTTACCCTCGACTAGTACGTACAATTAATGAGCAGTTCTTC. This encodes CASSYPRLVRTINEQFF.

V is TRBV7-2 and J is TRBJ2-2; 9 positions match TRBD2. Germline assignment: CDR1 SGHTA and CDR2 FQGNSA. The CDR3 is 15 residues long. The ends lost 2 bases at V and 6 bases at J; junction bases unmatched: 4. The CDR3 here is CASSLPAGGPGELFF. CDR3 bases: TGTGCCAGCAGCTTACCGGCGGGAGGGCCCGGGGAGCTGTTTTTT.

The chain joins TRBV4-1 to TRBJ2-5; D might be TRBD2 (6 bases). CDR1 and CDR2 from the germline V gene are MGHRA and YSYEKL. CDR3 length equals 17 residues. V was trimmed by 2 bases and J by 2 bases, leaving 18 bases between them. Here the CDR3 reads CASSQSAPTSSQETQYF. The CDR3 region has the DNA TGCGCCAGCAGCCAATCAGCTCCGACTAGTTCTCAAGAGACCCAGTACTTC.

V is TRBV3-1 (or the pseudogene TRBV3-2) and J is TRBJ1-4; perhaps TRBD1 as D (6 bases). CDR3 length equals 12 residues. The V end lost 4 bases, the J end lost 13 bases, and 13 bases lay between the germline ends. Germline V gene sequence: CDR1 LGHDT, CDR2 YNNKEL (reference sequence). CDR3 nucleotide sequence: TGTGCCAGCAGCCTGGGGGACACTAGACTGTTTTTT. It encodes CASSLGDTRLFF.

The V call is TRBV11-3, the J call TRBJ2-6; 8 bases fit TRBD2. CDR1 is SGHNT and CDR2 is YENEEA in the germline V gene. The CDR3 consists of 17 residues. The V gene end was trimmed by 5 bases and the J gene end by 0 bases; junction bases not matched to a gene: 6. The CDR3 DNA is TGTGCCAGCAGCATGGACGGGGGGGTCTCTGGGGCCAACGTCCTGACTTTC. Its translation: CASSMDGGVSGANVLTF.

The chain has TRBV6-4 and TRBJ1-5; 10 nucleotides align to TRBD1. V shed 4 bases and J 6 bases; nucleotides not matched to a gene: 9. CDR3 length equals 16 residues. CDR1 and CDR2 (germline): MRHNA, SNTAGT. DNA of the CDR3: TGTGCCAGCAGTGTCTGGGACAGGGGATGTGTTCAGCCCCAGCATTTT. It codes for CASSVWDRGCVQPQHF.

V usage is TRBV6-6 and J usage is TRBJ2-5, with 7 positions matching TRBD1. This CDR3 is 14 amino acids long. J lost 5 bases, V lost 2 bases, and 5 bases had no gene match. CDR1 is MNHNY, CDR2 SVGAGI, per germline (reference sequence). CDR3 coding DNA: TGTGCCAGCAGTTACACAGGGGCGGAGGAGACCCAGTACTTC. The encoded protein is CASSYTGAEETQYF.

The chain carries TRBV5-4 and TRBJ2-3; 7 positions match TRBD2. Germline assignment: CDR1 SGHNT and CDR2 YYREEE (reference sequence). V lost 0 bases, J lost 2 bases, and 3 bases stayed unmatched. The CDR3 covers 15 residues. The CDR3 bases are TGTGCCAGCAGCTTGGGCGGGAGAGTCACAGATACGCAGTATTTT. Translation gives CASSLGGRVTDTQYF.

This sequence joins TRBV4-3 and TRBJ2-1; 12 nucleotides agree with TRBD2. CDR1 is LGHNA and CDR2 is YSLEER in the germline V gene. V was clipped by 3 bases and J by 9 bases; unmatched bases: 9. This CDR3 spans 16 amino acids. CDR3 region: CASSQSTSGSRGEQFF. The CDR3, as DNA: TGCGCCAGCAGCCAGTCGACTAGCGGGAGCAGGGGTGAGCAGTTCTTC.

The chain combines TRBV9 with TRBJ2-7; 10 nucleotides agree with TRBD2. Germline trimming cut 4 bases from V and 5 bases from J; bases unmatched to any gene: 9. The CDR3 sequence is 15 residues long. CDR1 SGDLS and CDR2 YYNGEE come from the germline V gene. CDR3 nucleotides: TGTGCCAGCAGCTCTTCGCCAGCGGGAGGGAACGAGCAGTACTTC. Translation: CASSSSPAGGNEQYF.

The chain combines TRBV5-1 with TRBJ1-6; 8 nucleotides match TRBD1. Losses at the gene ends were 2 bases for V and 7 bases for J; bases not matched to a gene: 2. There are 14 residues in the CDR3. Germline V CDR1 and CDR2: SGHRS, YFSETQ. The CDR3 region is CASSFGTGNSPLHF. The CDR3 nucleotides read TGCGCCAGCAGCTTCGGGACAGGCAATTCACCCCTCCACTTT.

This clone has just one count. The chain has TRBV6-5 and TRBJ1-2; D is possibly TRBD1 (6 bases). The CDR3 runs 14 residues. The germline V gene has CDR1 MNHEY and CDR2 SVGAGI. The V and J ends lost 8 bases and 4 bases respectively, with 17 bases between them. CDR3 coding DNA: TGTGCCAGCTTAGATTTACAGGGAATCTATGGCTACACCTTC. It specifies CASLDLQGIYGYTF.

This clone has only one observation. This chain uses TRBV6-5 with TRBJ1-1; weak D call: TRBD1 (5 bases). The CDR3 loop spans 12 amino acids. CDR1 is MNHEY and CDR2 is SVGAGI in the germline V gene. Trimming stripped 8 bases from V and 1 base from J, with 8 bases between. CDR3 in DNA: TGTGCCAGCGCAGGGTCGAACACTGAAGCTTTCTTT. Its translation: CASAGSNTEAFF.

This clone was picked up a small number of times. The J gene is TRBJ1-2, the V gene TRBV29-1, with TRBD1 as a possible D gene (5 bases). CDR3 size: 14 residues. From germline, CDR1 is SQVTM and CDR2 ANQGSEA. V was clipped by 2 bases and J by 5 bases, with 15 bases between them. The CDR3 spells CSVEPTGRGYGYTF. The CDR3 DNA reads TGCAGCGTTGAACCAACTGGGAGGGGTTATGGCTACACCTTC.

This chain links TRBV7-9 with TRBJ2-1; D might be TRBD2 (6 bases). The CDR3 contains 15 residues. V shed 4 bases and J shed 1 base, with 11 bases lying between them. CDR1 SEHNR and CDR2 FQNEAQ come from the germline V gene (reference sequence). The DNA of the CDR3 is TGTGCCAGCAGCTCATCCCGGGGGTCCTACAATGAGCAGTTCTTC. Protein: CASSSSRGSYNEQFF. The full variable domain, its missing parts supplied by reference TRBV7-9 and TRBJ2-1, is DTGVSQNPRHKITKRGQNVTFRCDPISEHNRLYWYRQTLGQGPEFLTYFQNEAQLEKSRLLSDRFSAERPKGSFSTLEIQRTEQGDSAMYLCASSSSRGSYNEQFFGPGTRLTVL.

The V gene is TRBV15, the J gene TRBJ1-2; a weak D match, TRBD1 (5 bases). CDR1 and CDR2 from the germline V gene are LNHNV and YYDKDF (reference sequence). V was pared by 6 bases and J by 6 bases, with 20 bases between. This CDR3 spans 15 amino acids. CDR3 sequence reads: CATRIFGGGRDGYTF. The CDR3 DNA follows: TGTGCCACCAGAATATTTGGGGGAGGCAGGGATGGCTACACCTTC.

CDR3 in amino acids: CASKKLTNTEAFF. The DNA for the CDR3 is TGTGCCAGCAAAAAACTCACGAACACTGAAGCTTTCTTT. The rearrangement links TRBV6-1 to TRBJ1-1, with no clear D. This CDR3 is built from 13 residues. CDR1 and CDR2 (germline): MNHNS, SASEGT. The ends were cut back, 7 bases at V and 1 base at J, with 10 bases in the middle.

The CDR3: CASSVDPAGWGEQFF. The DNA for the CDR3 is TGTGCCAGCAGCGTAGATCCAGCGGGATGGGGTGAGCAGTTCTTC. This chain joins TRBV9 and TRBJ2-1; 7 positions match TRBD2. This CDR3 is built from 15 residues. V trimming: 0 bases; J trimming: 9 bases; junction bases outside the gene matches: 9. Germline V gives CDR1 SGDLS, CDR2 YYNGEE. Full variable domain (missing parts from reference TRBV9 and TRBJ2-1): DSGVTQTPKHLITATGQRVTLRCSPRSGDLSVYWYQQSLDQGLQFLIQYYNGEERAKGNILERFSAQQFPDLHSELNLSSLELGDSALYFCASSVDPAGWGEQFFGPGTRLTVL.

The J gene is TRBJ2-1, the V gene TRBV11-3; 8 bases agree with TRBD2. Germline values: CDR1 SGHNT, CDR2 YENEEA. V dropped 1 base and J dropped 3; count of bases not matched to a gene: 5. The CDR3 totals 16 residues. As DNA, the CDR3 is TGTGCCAGCAGCTTAGGTGAGAGCGGGAGCTACAATGAGCAGTTCTTC. Protein product: CASSLGESGSYNEQFF.

Only one count was recorded for this clone. This sequence joins TRBV6-5 and TRBJ1-1; D uncertain. Germline loops: CDR1 MNHEY, CDR2 SVGAGI. With 2 bases removed from V and 4 bases from J, the gap between germline ends came to 17 bases. The CDR3 covers 16 residues. This CDR3 is CASSYLSTGSGTEAFF. CDR3 DNA: TGTGCCAGCAGTTACCTATCAACGGGGAGTGGCACTGAAGCTTTCTTT.

This chain links TRBV2 with TRBJ2-1; 8 positions agree with TRBD2. The J segment lost 1 base and the V segment lost 5 bases, leaving 10 bases of the junction unmatched. CDR3 size: 17 residues. Germline CDR1 SNHLY, CDR2 FYNNEI. The CDR3 loop is CASSFNSGIGSYNEQFF. The CDR3 coding sequence is TGTGCCAGCAGTTTCAATAGCGGGATAGGGTCCTACAATGAGCAGTTCTTC.

The chain has TRBV5-1 and TRBJ2-3, with a possible D match to TRBD2 (6 bases). This CDR3 spans 14 amino acids. Deletions cut 5 bases from V and 6 bases from J, with 16 bases between. Germline V gives CDR1 SGHRS, CDR2 YFSETQ. CDR3 sequence: CASSPAGGGDTQYF. The CDR3 nucleotides read TGCGCCAGCAGTCCAGCAGGAGGAGGGGATACGCAGTATTTT.

This sequence joins TRBV11-2 and TRBJ2-7, with 9 bases fitting TRBD2. With V trimmed by 3 bases and J by 0 bases, 3 bases remained unmatched. The CDR3 consists of 15 residues. Per the germline V gene, CDR1 is SGHAT and CDR2 is FQNNGV. CDR3 sequence (DNA): TGTGCCAGCAGCTTCGCGGGGGGGCCCTCCTACGAGCAGTACTTC. This gives the protein CASSFAGGPSYEQYF.

The chain has TRBV6-5 and TRBJ1-4; TRBD1 is a possible D gene (6 bases). This CDR3 comprises 16 residues. The germline V gene has CDR1 MNHEY and CDR2 SVGAGI. V gave up 2 bases and J gave up 7 bases, with 17 bases separating them. CDR3 DNA: TGTGCCAGCAGTTACGGGGGCCAAGGGTCAGGTGAAAAACTGTTTTTT. It translates to CASSYGGQGSGEKLFF.

The chain uses TRBV18 and TRBJ1-5; D remains ambiguous. The CDR3 extends over 16 amino acids. Germline V lookup: CDR1 KGHSH, CDR2 LQKENI. V lost 3 bases to trimming and J lost 1 base, with 13 bases between them. The CDR3 coding sequence is TGTGCCAGCTCACCCGGGTTGACGGGAAGCAATCAGCCCCAGCATTTT. It is translated as CASSPGLTGSNQPQHF.

This CDR3 is CATSDSDRGNSYEQYF. The CDR3, as DNA: TGTGCCACCAGTGACTCCGACAGGGGGAATTCCTACGAGCAGTACTTC. This chain joins TRBV24-1 and TRBJ2-7; 9 bases are a match to TRBD1. This CDR3 region has 16 residues. CDR1 is KGHDR and CDR2 is SFDVKD in the germline V gene. After removal of 4 bases from V and 1 base from J, the junction contained 7 bases not matched to a gene.

The chain is built from TRBV30 and TRBJ1-5, with 7 bases matching TRBD1. This CDR3 is built from 14 residues. Germline assignment: CDR1 GTSNPN and CDR2 SVGIG (reference sequence). With V trimmed by 0 bases and J by 3 bases, 2 bases remained unmatched. For the CDR3, the DNA is TGTGCCTGGAGTGTGACAGGGAACAATCAGCCCCAGCATTTT. It yields the protein CAWSVTGNNQPQHF.

The J gene is TRBJ2-2, the V gene TRBV2; maybe TRBD2 (6 bases). V was cut by 9 bases and J by 1 base, with 12 bases left in between. Germline V gives CDR1 SNHLY, CDR2 FYNNEI. CDR3 length: 14 residues. Written as DNA, the CDR3 is TGTGCCAGTGCTCTCGGGGGGAACACCGGGGAGCTGTTTTTT. Protein sequence: CASALGGNTGELFF. Full variable domain (rest looked up from reference TRBV2 and TRBJ2-2): EPEVTQTPSHQVTQMGQEVILRCVPISNHLYFYWYRQILGQKVEFLVSFYNNEISEKSEIFDDQFSVERPDGSNFTLKIRSTKLEDSAMYFCASALGGNTGELFFGEGSRLTVL.